The entry below describes one TCR beta chain. Its antigen remains unknown. The data are from a study of memory CD4+ T cells and cytomegalovirus serostatus. Original analysis: After removing out-of-frame reads, 2,204,828 distinct TCRbeta sequences remained. Clones were read by immunoSEQ multiplex PCR, and TCRdb kept only the in-frame ones, dropping some. From that table come the V and J calls and clone size; the DNA was used to work out D and trimming. The sample has around 54,000 clones, roughly 77% seen once. Single viable CD3+CD4+CD8-CD45RO+ cells were sorted as the memory CD4+ T cells. Donors' CMV status reflects serum IgG against pp150, pp28, p38, p52. General observations from the study: Median bootstrapped AUC for CMV status was about 0.94 originally, about 0.9 US-trained.

The V end was cut by 0 bases, the J end by 5 bases, with 13 bases between. There are 15 residues in the CDR3. Per the germline V gene, CDR1 is WSHSY and CDR2 is SAAADI. Sequencing input: memory CD4+ T cells from blood. The rearrangement joins TRBV10-2 to TRBJ1-1; D is uncertain. This receptor was identified in an adult in good health and CMV-seropositive. CDR3 protein: CASSESGWERTEAFF. CDR3 in DNA: TGCGCCAGCAGTGAGTCCGGGTGGGAAAGAACTGAAGCTTTCTTT.